These T cell receptor beta chains were read from a single sample in a study of shared clonotypes between healthy human individuals. Assay used: immunoSEQ multiplex PCR; TCRdb lists only in-frame clones, some missing. The sample lists some 1 million clones, around 76% occurring once. Sequencing was done on a sample of memory CD4+ T cells sorted from blood. Receptors originate from a man younger than 30 in good health. Both conserved end residues are part of each CDR3. D genes are given only for firm matches. Rows may omit the clone size; those that give it use once, few, many or a size class.

NA	TRBJ1-4	NA	TRBV5-4	15	CASSLAAQTNEKLFF	TGTGCCAGCAGCTTGGCCGCCCAGACTAATGAAAAACTGTTTTTT
NA	TRBJ2-1	TRBD1	TRBV27	17	CASSLERGTGQANEQFF	TGTGCCAGCAGTTTAGAGCGCGGGACAGGCCAGGCCAATGAGCAGTTCTTC
NA	TRBJ2-7	TRBD2	TRBV5-4	16	CASSQGTSGFSYEQYF	TGTGCCAGCAGCCAAGGGACTAGCGGATTTTCCTACGAGCAGTACTTC
NA	TRBJ2-1	NA	TRBV2	15	CASSLPMRTYNEQFF	TGTGCCAGCAGTTTGCCCATGCGAACCTACAATGAGCAGTTCTTC
NA	TRBJ1-4	NA	TRBV10-3	14	CAISESMGNEKLFF	TGTGCCATCAGTGAGTCAATGGGTAATGAAAAACTGTTTTTT
NA	TRBJ1-1	NA	TRBV6-6	14	CASSYSGGDTEAFF	TGTGCCAGCAGTTACTCGGGGGGAGACACTGAAGCTTTCTTT
NA	TRBJ1-3	NA	TRBV18	17	CASSPPGGTNSGNTIYF	TGTGCCAGCTCACCACCGGGGGGGACGAACTCTGGAAACACCATATATTTT
few	TRBJ2-5	TRBD2	TRBV15	15	CATSGSSGSQETQYF	TGTGCCACCAGCGGATCTAGCGGGAGTCAAGAGACCCAGTACTTC
NA	TRBJ2-3	TRBD2	TRBV4-3	17	CASSPQGTSIERGTQYF	TGCGCCAGCAGCCCCCAGGGAACTAGCATAGAGCGGGGTACGCAGTATTTT
few	TRBJ2-7	TRBD2	TRBV7-3	14	CASSPLAGPYEQYF	TGTGCCAGCAGCCCACTAGCGGGACCTTACGAGCAGTACTTC
NA	TRBJ2-6	NA	TRBV5-4	14	CASSPGSGANVLTF	TGTGCCAGCAGCCCCGGCTCTGGGGCCAACGTCCTGACTTTC
NA	TRBJ2-7	NA	TRBV28	10	CASRSYEQYF	TGTGCCAGCAGGTCTTACGAGCAGTACTTC
NA	TRBJ2-1	TRBD1	TRBV5-1	15	CASRVTGEVYNEQFF	TGCGCCAGCAGAGTAACAGGGGAAGTCTACAATGAGCAGTTCTTC
NA	TRBJ2-3	NA	TRBV30	13	CAWRTKSGDTQYF	TGTGCCTGGAGAACGAAATCGGGGGATACGCAGTATTTT
NA	TRBJ2-7	NA	TRBV28	15	CASSDGGAATYEQYF	TGTGCCAGCAGTGACGGGGGAGCTGCGACCTACGAGCAGTACTTC
NA	TRBJ1-3	NA	TRBV11-3	14	CASSLTGSGNTIYF	TGTGCCAGCAGCTTAACGGGCTCTGGAAACACCATATATTTT
NA	TRBJ2-1	TRBD2	TRBV6-5	14	CASSRLAGYNEQFF	TGTGCCAGCAGCCGACTAGCGGGATACAATGAGCAGTTCTTC
NA	TRBJ2-3	NA	TRBV25-1	13	CASSEFGEDTQYF	TGTGCCAGCAGTGAATTCGGAGAAGATACGCAGTATTTT
few	TRBJ1-4	TRBD1	TRBV5-1	16	CASSPGQGARSEKLFF	TGCGCCAGCAGCCCGGGACAGGGGGCGCGAAGTGAAAAACTGTTTTTT
NA	TRBJ2-2	NA	TRBV9	15	CASSETTTNTGELFF	TGTGCCAGCAGCGAGACGACAACGAACACCGGGGAGCTGTTTTTT
NA	TRBJ2-7	NA	TRBV7-8	14	CASSLPGYSYEQYF	TGTGCCAGCAGCTTACCCGGCTACTCCTACGAGCAGTACTTC
NA	TRBJ1-3	NA	TRBV15	16	CATSRERAHEGGTIYF	TGTGCCACCAGCAGAGAGCGAGCACACGAGGGGGGCACCATATATTTT